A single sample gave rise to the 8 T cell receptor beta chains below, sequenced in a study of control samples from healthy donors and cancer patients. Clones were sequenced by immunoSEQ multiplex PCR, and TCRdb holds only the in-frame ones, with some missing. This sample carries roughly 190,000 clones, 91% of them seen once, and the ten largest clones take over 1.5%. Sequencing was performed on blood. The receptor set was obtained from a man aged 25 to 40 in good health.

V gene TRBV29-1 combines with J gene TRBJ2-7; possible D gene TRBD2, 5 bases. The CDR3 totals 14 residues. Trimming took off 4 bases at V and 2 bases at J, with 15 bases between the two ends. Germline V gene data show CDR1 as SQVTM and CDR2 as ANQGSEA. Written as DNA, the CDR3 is TGCAGCGTTGTCTCTAGCAGATTGGCCTACGAGCAGTACTTC. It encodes CSVVSSRLAYEQYF.

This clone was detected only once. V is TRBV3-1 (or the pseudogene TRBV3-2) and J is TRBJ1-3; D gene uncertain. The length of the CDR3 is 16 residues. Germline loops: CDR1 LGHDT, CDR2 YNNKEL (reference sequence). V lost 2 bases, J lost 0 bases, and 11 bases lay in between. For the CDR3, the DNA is TGTGCCAGCAGCCAATCCGAGGCAGGCTCTGGAAACACCATATATTTT. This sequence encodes CASSQSEAGSGNTIYF.

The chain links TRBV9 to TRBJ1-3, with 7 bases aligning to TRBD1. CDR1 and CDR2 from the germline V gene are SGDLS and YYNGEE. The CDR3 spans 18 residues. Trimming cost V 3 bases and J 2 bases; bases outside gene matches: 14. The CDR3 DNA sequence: TGTGCCAGCAGCGCCCTCGAGTCAACAGGGGAGGCTGGAAACACCATATATTTT. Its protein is CASSALESTGEAGNTIYF.

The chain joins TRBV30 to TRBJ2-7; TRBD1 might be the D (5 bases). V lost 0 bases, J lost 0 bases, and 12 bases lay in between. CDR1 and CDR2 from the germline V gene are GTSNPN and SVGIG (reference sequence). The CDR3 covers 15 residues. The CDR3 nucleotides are TGTGCCTGGAGTGTAGGCAGGGTATTCTCCTACGAGCAGTACTTC. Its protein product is CAWSVGRVFSYEQYF. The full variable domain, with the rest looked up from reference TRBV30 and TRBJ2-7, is SQTIHQWPATLVQPVGSPLSLECTVEGTSNPNLYWYRQAAGRGLQLLFYSVGIGQISSEVPQNLSASRPQDRQFILSSKKLLLSDSGFYLCAWSVGRVFSYEQYFGPGTRLTVT.

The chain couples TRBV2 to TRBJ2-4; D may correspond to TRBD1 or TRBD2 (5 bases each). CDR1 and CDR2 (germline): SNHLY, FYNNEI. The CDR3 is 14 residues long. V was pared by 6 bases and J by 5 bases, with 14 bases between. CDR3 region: CASRFEGRENIQYF. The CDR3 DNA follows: TGTGCCAGCAGGTTCGAGGGGCGCGAAAACATTCAGTACTTC.

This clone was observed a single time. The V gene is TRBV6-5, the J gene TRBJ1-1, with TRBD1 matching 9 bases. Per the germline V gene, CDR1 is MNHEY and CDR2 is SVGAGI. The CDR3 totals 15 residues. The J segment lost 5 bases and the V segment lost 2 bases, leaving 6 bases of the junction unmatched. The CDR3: CASSYNPTGGTEAFF. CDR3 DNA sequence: TGTGCCAGCAGTTACAACCCGACAGGGGGGACTGAAGCTTTCTTT.

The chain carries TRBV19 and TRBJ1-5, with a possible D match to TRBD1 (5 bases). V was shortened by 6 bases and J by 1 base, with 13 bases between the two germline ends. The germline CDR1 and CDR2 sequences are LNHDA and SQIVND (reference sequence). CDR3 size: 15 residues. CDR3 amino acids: CASRVGGESNQPQHF. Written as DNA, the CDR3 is TGTGCCAGTAGGGTCGGGGGGGAAAGCAATCAGCCCCAGCATTTT.

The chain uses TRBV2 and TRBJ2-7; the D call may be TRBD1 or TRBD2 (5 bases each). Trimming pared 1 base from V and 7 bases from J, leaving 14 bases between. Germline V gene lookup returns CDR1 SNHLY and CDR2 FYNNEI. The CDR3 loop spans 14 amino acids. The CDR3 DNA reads TGTGCCAGCAGTGAAGGCCGGGGCGGTTGGGAGCAGTACTTC. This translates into CASSEGRGGWEQYF.